This T cell receptor (beta chain) was retrieved from a study of OX40 agonist ivuxolimab in advanced cancers. The germline gives CDR1 SGHVS, CDR2 FNYEAQ. The V and J ends lost 7 bases and 5 bases respectively, with 20 bases between them. CDR3 length: 15 residues. Sequencing was performed with immunoSEQ multiplex PCR; in TCRdb, only in-frame clones are kept and a portion is missing. The data hold 53,000 or so clones, with over 85% observed a single time. This receptor was obtained from an adult with an advanced solid tumor such as melanoma, head and neck, liver or kidney cancer. This chain joins TRBV7-6 and TRBJ2-5; maybe TRBD2 (7 bases). The sequencing here drew on CD4+ or CD8+ T cells sorted from blood, taken in a trial of the OX40 agonist ivuxolimab. The CDR3 DNA sequence: TGTGCCAGCACTAACCCAGGGGCGCGGGGGGAGACCCAGTACTTC. It yields the protein CASTNPGARGETQYF.